The 14 T cell receptor beta chains below all came from one sample that was sequenced in a study of blood T cell repertoires in COVID-19. The method was immunoSEQ multiplex PCR; TCRdb's version includes in-frame clones alone and lacks a portion of them. The table shows roughly 130,000 clones, with approximately 80% occurring only once. The sequenced sample consisted of peripheral blood. Receptors were obtained from a man aged 70 or older with acute or convalescent COVID-19.

This clone has a handful of counts. The V gene is TRBV3-1 (or the pseudogene TRBV3-2), the J gene TRBJ2-7; perhaps TRBD2 as D (5 bases). Germline CDR1 LGHDT, CDR2 YNNKEL (reference sequence). With 8 bases removed from V and 0 bases from J, the gap between germline ends came to 5 bases. The CDR3 has 11 residues. The CDR3 nucleotides read TGTGCCAGCGGGAGCTCCTACGAGCAGTACTTC. Translation: CASGSSYEQYF.

The sample holds one count of this clone. The chain combines TRBV10-3 with TRBJ2-7, with 12 bases that match TRBD1. This CDR3 region has 16 residues. Germline lookup yields CDR1 ENHRY and CDR2 SYGVKD. With V trimmed by 6 bases and J by 5 bases, 11 bases remained unmatched. CDR3 in DNA: TGTGCCATCAGCGCAGCCCCGGGACAGGGGGCCAACGAGCAGTACTTC. Translated: CAISAAPGQGANEQYF.

A single count supports this clone. The CDR3: CATSRTYGTAYGYTF. The CDR3 DNA reads as TGTGCCACCAGCAGGACATACGGGACAGCTTATGGCTACACCTTC. The chain combines TRBV15 with TRBJ1-2, with TRBD1 matching 7 bases. V trimming: 3 bases; J trimming: 5 bases; junction bases outside the gene matches: 9. This CDR3 has 15 residues. Looked up from germline, CDR1 is LNHNV and CDR2 is YYDKDF (reference sequence). Based on the CDR3 plus reference TRBV15 and TRBJ1-2, the full variable domain is DAMVIQNPRYQVTQFGKPVTLSCSQTLNHNVMYWYQQKSSQAPKLLFHYYDKDFNNEADTPDNFQSRRPNTSFCFLDIRSPGLGDTAMYLCATSRTYGTAYGYTFGSGTRLTVV.

This clone was recorded a few times. The chain carries TRBV19 and TRBJ2-7, with a weak D call TRBD2 (6 bases). Trimming pared 5 bases from V and 3 bases from J, leaving 11 bases between. The CDR3 sequence is 13 residues long. The V gene's germline CDR1 is LNHDA and CDR2 SQIVND (reference sequence). CDR3 sequence (DNA): TGTGCCAGTAGTCCCCGGAGGGGCTACGAGCAGTACTTC. Encoded protein: CASSPRRGYEQYF.

The chain uses TRBV5-4 and TRBJ2-6; no clear D gene. This CDR3 spans 13 amino acids. Trimming pared 5 bases from V and 3 bases from J, leaving 6 bases between. Looked up from germline, CDR1 is SGHNT and CDR2 is YYREEE (reference sequence). CDR3 sequence (DNA): TGTGCCAGCAGAGCGTTTGGGGCCAACGTCCTGACTTTC. This sequence encodes CASRAFGANVLTF.

This clone appeared a few times. This chain links TRBV6-1 with TRBJ2-3; 11 positions match TRBD2. Germline V gene data show CDR1 as MNHNS and CDR2 as SASEGT. J was trimmed by 4 bases and V by 3 bases; bases with no gene match: 3. The CDR3 has 15 residues. The CDR3 protein is CASSDPGLAADTQYF. In DNA form, the CDR3 reads TGTGCCAGCAGTGATCCGGGACTAGCGGCAGATACGCAGTATTTT.

This chain joins TRBV10-1 and TRBJ2-3; D perhaps matches TRBD1 (5 bases). Looked up from germline, CDR1 is WNHNN and CDR2 is SYGVQD (reference sequence). This CDR3 has 13 amino acids. Trimming cost V 5 bases and J 14 bases, with 20 bases left between them. The CDR3 reads CASSKGIPIKGYF. The CDR3 DNA is TGCGCCAGCAGTAAGGGGATCCCAATTAAAGGGTATTTT.

This sequence joins TRBV27 and TRBJ1-1, with TRBD1 matching 10 bases. Germline V CDR1 and CDR2: MNHEY, SMNVEV (reference sequence). Trimming cost V 6 bases and J 10 bases; bases outside gene matches: 14. The CDR3 has 15 amino acids. In DNA, the CDR3 is TGTGCCAGCAGCGCGCCGGGACAGGGGATCCCCGGAGCTTTCTTT. Its translation is CASSAPGQGIPGAFF.

This clone was observed a few times. The chain carries TRBV3-1 (or the pseudogene TRBV3-2) and TRBJ2-1; D unresolved. V gave up 4 bases and J gave up 7 bases, with 23 bases separating them. CDR1 and CDR2 (germline): LGHDT, YNNKEL (reference sequence). The CDR3 covers 17 residues. The CDR3 spells CASSLSVSFTVGNEQFF. The CDR3 DNA is TGTGCCAGCAGCCTCTCCGTCAGCTTTACGGTCGGGAATGAGCAGTTCTTC.

The chain is built from TRBV27 and TRBJ1-6; the D is unclear. Germline V gives CDR1 MNHEY, CDR2 SMNVEV (reference sequence). The length of the CDR3 is 15 residues. Deletions cut 8 bases from V and 0 bases from J, with 11 bases between. The CDR3: CASFSPRSYNSPLHF. The CDR3 DNA reads as TGTGCCAGCTTCTCCCCCCGCTCCTATAATTCACCCCTCCACTTT.

The J gene is TRBJ1-6, the V gene TRBV11-3; TRBD1 aligns across 8 bases. J lost 6 bases, V lost 3 bases, and 4 bases had no gene match. Germline lookup yields CDR1 SGHNT and CDR2 YENEEA. There are 15 residues in the CDR3. The CDR3 bases are TGTGCCAGCAGCTTTAGGGGACAGGTTAATTCACCCCTCCACTTT. Amino acid sequence: CASSFRGQVNSPLHF.

The chain joins TRBV2 to TRBJ1-2; TRBD1 aligns across 12 bases. Germline CDR1 is SNHLY and CDR2 is FYNNEI. CDR3 size: 14 residues. V shed 6 bases, J shed 4 bases, and the junction held 3 bases outside the gene matches. CDR3 sequence (DNA): TGTGCCAGCAGGGGGACAGGGGGCGCCTATGGCTACACCTTC. Its protein is CASRGTGGAYGYTF.

V gene TRBV6-5 combines with J gene TRBJ2-4, with 7 nucleotides matching TRBD1. Germline CDR1 is MNHEY and CDR2 is SVGAGI. CDR3 size: 13 residues. V dropped 9 bases and J dropped 7; count of bases not matched to a gene: 9. CDR3 coding DNA: TGTGCCAGGAGCAACAGGGGCGTGAACATTCAGTACTTC. Its translation: CARSNRGVNIQYF.

The chain links TRBV2 to TRBJ2-7; the D is unclear. The CDR3 is 12 residues long. Germline assignment: CDR1 SNHLY and CDR2 FYNNEI. Trimming removed 4 bases at V and 7 bases at J, with 11 bases between. This CDR3 reads CASSASSREQYF. DNA for the CDR3: TGTGCCAGCAGTGCCTCCTCGAGGGAGCAGTACTTC.